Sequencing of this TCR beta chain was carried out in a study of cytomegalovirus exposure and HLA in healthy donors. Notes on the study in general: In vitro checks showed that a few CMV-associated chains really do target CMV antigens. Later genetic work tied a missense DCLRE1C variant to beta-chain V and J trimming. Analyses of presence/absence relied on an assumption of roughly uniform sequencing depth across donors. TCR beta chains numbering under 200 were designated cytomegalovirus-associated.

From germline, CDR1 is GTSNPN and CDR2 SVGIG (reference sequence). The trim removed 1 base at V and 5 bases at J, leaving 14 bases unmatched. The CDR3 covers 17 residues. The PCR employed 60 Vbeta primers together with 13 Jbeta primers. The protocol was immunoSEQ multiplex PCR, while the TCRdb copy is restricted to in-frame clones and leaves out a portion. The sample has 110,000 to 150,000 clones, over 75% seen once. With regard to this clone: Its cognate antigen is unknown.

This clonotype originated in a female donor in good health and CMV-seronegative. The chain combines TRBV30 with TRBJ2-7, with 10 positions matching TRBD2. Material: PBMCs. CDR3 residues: CAWSAFRRAGGSNEQYF. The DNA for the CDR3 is TGTGCCTGGAGTGCGTTTCGGAGAGCGGGAGGGTCGAACGAGCAGTACTTC.